The 22 T cell receptor beta chains below were found in one sample sequenced in a study of cytomegalovirus exposure and HLA in healthy donors (TCRdb year 2017). Receptor libraries were prepared by the immunoSEQ multiplex PCR assay. Held by TCRdb, this immuneACCESS table contains in-frame sequences only and omits some clones. Under half of the omission traces to an unresolved V gene where checked; the cause of the rest is unknown. The sample table shows about 360,000 clones, and roughly 89% are seen once. Clones ranked in the top ten supply under 0.9% of the sample. The source material was PBMCs. Source of these receptors: a young woman in good health and CMV-seronegative.

The CDR3 reads CASSESDRELSYEQYF. In DNA form, the CDR3 reads TGCGCCAGCAGTGAGTCCGACAGGGAGCTCTCCTACGAGCAGTACTTC. The V call is TRBV10-2, the J call TRBJ2-7, with 7 bases matching TRBD1. Per germline, CDR1 WSHSY and CDR2 SAAADI. This CDR3 is 16 amino acids long. V was pared by 0 bases and J by 0 bases, with 5 bases of the junction left unmatched.

This chain connects TRBV7-9 to TRBJ2-1; 13 nucleotides align to TRBD2. The germline V gene encodes CDR1 SEHNR and CDR2 FQNEAQ (reference sequence). CDR3 size: 17 residues. Trimming at V came to 0 bases and at J to 5 bases, leaving 4 bases not matched to a gene. CDR3 bases: TGTGCCAGCAGCTTAGCCGGAACTAGCGGGGGGGACAATGAGCAGTTCTTC. Its translation: CASSLAGTSGGDNEQFF. Supplemented by reference TRBV7-9 and TRBJ2-1, the full variable domain reads DTGVSQNPRHKITKRGQNVTFRCDPISEHNRLYWYRQTLGQGPEFLTYFQNEAQLEKSRLLSDRFSAERPKGSFSTLEIQRTEQGDSAMYLCASSLAGTSGGDNEQFFGPGTRLTVL.

The chain combines TRBV5-1 with TRBJ2-7; 9 nucleotides match TRBD1. With V trimmed by 4 bases and J by 3 bases, 5 bases remained unmatched. Germline-derived CDR1 and CDR2 are SGHRS and YFSETQ. The CDR3 has 14 amino acids. CDR3 sequence reads: CASSRPGQGYEQYF. Written as DNA, the CDR3 is TGCGCCAGCAGCCGACCGGGACAGGGCTACGAGCAGTACTTC.

The chain recombines TRBV29-1 with TRBJ2-1, with D perhaps TRBD2 (6 bases). Trimming stripped 7 bases from V and 8 bases from J, with 12 bases between. CDR1 is SQVTM, CDR2 ANQGSEA, per germline. The CDR3 has 11 residues. As DNA, the CDR3 is TGCAGCGCACGGAGGGACCATGAGCAGTTCTTC. Its translation is CSARRDHEQFF.

The chain carries TRBV28 and TRBJ1-4; D possibly corresponds to TRBD1 (6 bases). The CDR3 consists of 14 residues. Trimming stripped 7 bases from V and 10 bases from J, with 19 bases between. Germline assignment: CDR1 MDHEN and CDR2 SYDVKM. CDR3 amino acids: CASNLQGRPGKLFF. The CDR3 region has the DNA TGTGCCAGCAATCTACAGGGAAGGCCTGGAAAACTGTTTTTT.

A word on this clone: The junction departs from germline at one end; a sequencing error may be responsible. This sequence joins TRBV27 and TRBJ1-2; 8 positions agree with TRBD1. Per the germline V gene, CDR1 is MNHEY and CDR2 is SMNVEV (reference sequence). The CDR3 runs to 15 residues. The CDR3 loop reads CASSPDRVGAYGYIF. The CDR3 DNA sequence: TGTGCCAGCAGTCCGGACAGGGTTGGTGCCTATGGCTACATCTTC.

This clone was picked up a small number of times. The J gene is TRBJ2-7, the V gene TRBV6-6; no clear D. Germline CDR1 reads MNHNY; CDR2 reads SVGAGI (reference sequence). The V and J ends lost 4 bases and 5 bases respectively, with 9 bases between them. The CDR3 runs 12 residues. The CDR3 DNA reads as TGTGCCAGCAGTTTTCCTGGAGACGAGCAGTACTTC. Translated: CASSFPGDEQYF.

The chain joins TRBV6-5 to TRBJ1-1, with D perhaps matching TRBD1 (6 bases). Germline CDR1 MNHEY, CDR2 SVGAGI. CDR3 length equals 16 residues. The V and J ends lost 0 bases and 1 base respectively, with 12 bases between them. The CDR3 protein is CASSYSHLTGNTEAFF. CDR3 sequence (DNA): TGTGCCAGCAGTTACTCACACCTGACAGGGAACACTGAAGCTTTCTTT.

This chain uses TRBV19 with TRBJ2-3, with D tentatively TRBD1 (6 bases). The V end was cut by 6 bases, the J end by 0 bases, with 13 bases between. From germline, CDR1 is LNHDA and CDR2 SQIVND (reference sequence). This CDR3 is 15 amino acids long. CDR3 sequence (DNA): TGTGCCAGTAGCACTGGGGGCCCTAGCACAGATACGCAGTATTTT. This gives the protein CASSTGGPSTDTQYF.

The chain couples TRBV28 to TRBJ2-7; D unclear. The germline CDR1 and CDR2 sequences are MDHEN and SYDVKM. The V gene lost 3 bases and the J gene lost 2 bases, with 5 bases spanning the gap. The CDR3 runs 12 residues. This CDR3 is CASSLATYEQYF. The DNA of the CDR3 is TGTGCCAGCAGTTTGGCCACCTACGAGCAGTACTTC.

V and J are TRBV6-5 and TRBJ1-1, with a weak D call TRBD1 (6 bases). The CDR3 has 12 amino acids. Germline V lookup: CDR1 MNHEY, CDR2 SVGAGI. Trimming left V 6 bases short and J 10 bases short, with 15 bases between. The CDR3 region is CASSSGQSRAFF. Here the CDR3 DNA reads TGTGCCAGCAGCTCTGGACAGTCGAGAGCTTTCTTT.

The rearrangement joins TRBV7-6 to TRBJ2-1; 11 bases are a match to TRBD2. The CDR3 is 15 amino acids. Per the germline V gene, CDR1 is SGHVS and CDR2 is FNYEAQ. V trimming: 5 bases; J trimming: 8 bases; junction bases outside the gene matches: 8. CDR3 in amino acids: CASSDAGTSGDEQFF. In DNA form, the CDR3 reads TGTGCCAGCAGCGACGCCGGGACTAGCGGCGATGAGCAGTTCTTC.

The chain employs TRBV7-9 and TRBJ1-2, with D unclear. Germline CDR1 SEHNR, CDR2 FQNEAQ (reference sequence). CDR3 size: 14 residues. Trimming shortened V by 1 base and J by 6 bases, and 12 bases separated the two germline ends. This chain's CDR3 is CASSLVGRLDGYTF. The CDR3 nucleotides read TGTGCCAGCAGCTTAGTCGGGAGGCTGGATGGCTACACCTTC.

The V and J genes are TRBV6-5 and TRBJ1-1; 11 bases line up with TRBD1. Germline trimming cut 4 bases from V and 4 bases from J; bases unmatched to any gene: 8. The CDR3 has 16 amino acids. Germline-derived CDR1 and CDR2 are MNHEY and SVGAGI. The CDR3 DNA reads TGTGCCAGCAGTTCCCGGACAGGGGGCGGGGGCACTGAAGCTTTCTTT. Translated: CASSSRTGGGGTEAFF.

The CDR3 spells CASSFLRESSPLHF. CDR3 sequence (DNA): TGTGCCAGCAGTTTTTTGAGGGAGAGTTCACCCCTCCACTTT. J is TRBJ1-6 and V is TRBV27, with no clear D. The CDR3 has 14 residues. CDR1 is MNHEY, CDR2 SMNVEV, per germline (reference sequence). The V end lost 3 bases, the J end lost 9 bases, and 12 bases lay between the germline ends.

The rearrangement links TRBV28 to TRBJ2-2; the match to TRBD1 covers 7 bases. This CDR3 is 13 amino acids long. The V segment lost 6 bases and the J segment 5 bases; nucleotides outside the gene matches: 3. Germline-derived CDR1 and CDR2 are MDHEN and SYDVKM. CDR3 in amino acids: CASRLQGTGELFF. The CDR3 DNA follows: TGTGCCAGCAGGTTACAGGGGACCGGGGAGCTGTTTTTT.

The genes are TRBV6-1 and TRBJ2-4; TRBD2 agrees at 7 bases. V lost 2 bases and J lost 8; bases outside the gene matches: 12. From germline, CDR1 is MNHNS and CDR2 SASEGT. The CDR3 spans 16 residues. The CDR3 is CASSEYAPGGKDIQYF. The CDR3 bases are TGTGCCAGCAGTGAATATGCTCCCGGGGGGAAAGACATTCAGTACTTC.

The chain recombines TRBV10-1 with TRBJ1-3; D not certain. CDR1 and CDR2 from the germline V gene are WNHNN and SYGVQD (reference sequence). The CDR3 is 14 residues long. With 4 bases removed from V and 4 bases from J, the gap between germline ends came to 11 bases. The CDR3 reads CASSGLREGNTIYF. The DNA for the CDR3 is TGCGCCAGCAGTGGTCTTCGGGAGGGAAACACCATATATTTT.

V gene TRBV19 combines with J gene TRBJ2-6; 7 nucleotides agree with TRBD1. V lost 3 bases to trimming and J lost 0 bases; unmatched junction nucleotides: 8. In germline, CDR1 is LNHDA, CDR2 SQIVND (reference sequence). This CDR3 region has 18 residues. This chain's CDR3 is CASSMEVGTASGANVLTF. In DNA, the CDR3 is TGTGCCAGTAGTATGGAAGTAGGGACAGCCTCTGGGGCCAACGTCCTGACTTTC.

V is TRBV4-2 and J is TRBJ1-5, with D perhaps TRBD1 (5 bases). V lost 3 bases to trimming and J lost 0 bases, with 6 bases between them. The CDR3 is 14 amino acids. The germline V gene encodes CDR1 LGHNA and CDR2 YNFKEQ. As DNA, the CDR3 is TGTGCCAGCAGCCACGACAGTAGCAATCAGCCCCAGCATTTT. This gives the protein CASSHDSSNQPQHF.

The genes are TRBV7-9 and TRBJ1-1; a weak D match, TRBD1 (5 bases). Germline CDR1 SEHNR, CDR2 FQNEAQ (reference sequence). Trimming left V 2 bases short and J 0 bases short, with 10 bases between. CDR3 length: 15 residues. The CDR3 DNA is TGTGCCAGCAGCTTACCGCAGGACATGAACACTGAAGCTTTCTTT. Its protein product is CASSLPQDMNTEAFF.

V usage is TRBV18 and J usage is TRBJ1-2; weak D call: TRBD1 (5 bases). The CDR3 covers 15 residues. The V and J ends lost 3 bases and 9 bases respectively, with 20 bases between them. Germline V lookup: CDR1 KGHSH, CDR2 LQKENI. The CDR3 sequence: CASSPFEQAEMRYTF. The CDR3, as DNA: TGTGCCAGCTCACCCTTTGAACAGGCGGAGATGCGCTACACCTTC.